The next 7 T cell receptor beta chains were all read from a single sample in a study of regulatory T cells in long-lasting Graves disease. The TCR beta library used iRepertoire HTBI primers with Arm-PCR amplification of CDR3. TCRdb itself ran the multiplex PCR reads through MiXCR, one entry per CDR3 protein. This table holds 400,000 to 500,000 distinct CDR3 sequences, 20% to 25% found once. The time point here: persistent/refractory GD, antithyroid drugs over 5 years with positive TRAb. Researchers made the TCR library from RNA that was extracted from PBMCs. The specimen was peripheral blood mononuclear cells (PBMCs), collected when the disease was refractory, from a patient treated with antithyroid drugs. The receptors stem from a female donor with Graves disease.

The table lists this clonotype with a few counts. The chain employs TRBV20-1 and TRBJ1-3, with TRBD1 matching 9 bases. The CDR3 is 16 residues long. With V trimmed by 0 bases and J by 4 bases, 7 bases remained unmatched. The germline V gene has CDR1 DFQATT and CDR2 SNEGSKA (reference sequence). DNA for the CDR3: TGCAGTGCTAGAGATTGGGGGACAGGGCGAGGAAACACCATATATTTT. Its protein product is CSARDWGTGRGNTIYF.

This clonotype was counted ten times or more. This chain joins TRBV7-9 and TRBJ2-7; 9 nucleotides align to TRBD1. V lost 4 bases, J lost 2 bases, and 3 bases stayed unmatched. The length of the CDR3 is 14 residues. Germline loops: CDR1 SEHNR, CDR2 FQNEAQ (reference sequence). CDR3 sequence: CASSSRDRAYEQYF. CDR3 nucleotides: TGTGCCAGCAGCTCCCGGGACAGGGCCTACGAGCAGTACTTC.

This clonotype was counted a few times. The chain couples TRBV10-3 to TRBJ2-2; D unclear. The V end lost 7 bases, the J end lost 6 bases, and 12 bases lay between the germline ends. Germline assignment: CDR1 ENHRY and CDR2 SYGVKD. CDR3 length: 13 residues. CDR3 in amino acids: CAIMDDQAGELFF. The CDR3 nucleotides read TGTGCCATCATGGACGACCAAGCCGGGGAGCTGTTTTTT.

V is TRBV7-2 and J is TRBJ2-2, with D uncertain. V lost 5 bases, J lost 0 bases, and 10 bases lay in between. The CDR3 consists of 15 residues. Looked up from germline, CDR1 is SGHTA and CDR2 is FQGNSA. The CDR3 protein is CASSMIHTNTGELFF. The CDR3, as DNA: TGTGCCAGCAGCATGATCCACACGAACACCGGGGAGCTGTTTTTT.

This clonotype appeared a few times. Lacking the conserved final phenylalanine or tryptophan, this CDR3 likely reflects a read error. The V gene is TRBV20-1, the J gene TRBJ2-5; D ambiguous. Germline assignment: CDR1 DFQATT and CDR2 SNEGSKA (reference sequence). V was trimmed by 2 bases and J by 3 bases, leaving 16 bases between them. This CDR3 has 15 amino acids. CDR3 DNA: TGCAGTGCTAGAAAACTGATTTTCCGAGAAGAGACCCAGTACTCC. As protein: CSARKLIFREETQYS.

The rearrangement links TRBV27 to TRBJ2-5, with 9 nucleotides matching TRBD1. J lost 2 bases, V lost 6 bases, and 13 bases had no gene match. The germline V gene has CDR1 MNHEY and CDR2 SMNVEV (reference sequence). CDR3 length equals 17 residues. The CDR3 sequence: CASSETPQGAMQETQYF. Written as DNA, the CDR3 is TGTGCCAGCAGCGAAACGCCACAGGGGGCTATGCAAGAGACCCAGTACTTC.

In this sample, this clonotype turned up many times. The chain combines TRBV13 with TRBJ1-1; 9 bases agree with TRBD1. CDR1 is PRHDT, CDR2 FYEKMQ, per germline (reference sequence). This CDR3 region has 15 residues. Unmatched junction bases numbered 2, after V lost 1 base and J lost 2 bases. The CDR3, as DNA: TGTGCCAGCAGCTTAGCTACAGGGGGCAACACTGAAGCTTTCTTT. Translated: CASSLATGGNTEAFF.